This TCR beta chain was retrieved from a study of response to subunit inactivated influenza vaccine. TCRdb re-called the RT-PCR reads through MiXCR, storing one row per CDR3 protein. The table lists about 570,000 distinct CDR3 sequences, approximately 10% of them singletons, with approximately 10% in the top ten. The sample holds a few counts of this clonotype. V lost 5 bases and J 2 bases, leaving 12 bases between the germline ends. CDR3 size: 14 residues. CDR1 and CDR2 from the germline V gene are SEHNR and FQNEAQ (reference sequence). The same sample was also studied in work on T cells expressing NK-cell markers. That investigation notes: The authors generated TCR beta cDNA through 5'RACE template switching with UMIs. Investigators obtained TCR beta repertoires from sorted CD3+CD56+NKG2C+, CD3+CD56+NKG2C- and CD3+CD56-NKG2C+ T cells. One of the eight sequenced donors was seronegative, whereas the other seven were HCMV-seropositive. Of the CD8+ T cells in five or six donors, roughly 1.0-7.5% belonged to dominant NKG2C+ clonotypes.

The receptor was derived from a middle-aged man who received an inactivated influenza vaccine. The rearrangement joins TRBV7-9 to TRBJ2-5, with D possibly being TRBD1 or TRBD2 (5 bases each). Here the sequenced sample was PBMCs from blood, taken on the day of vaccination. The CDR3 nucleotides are TGTGCCAGCAGCGAGGGGACCGCACAAGAGACCCAGTACTTC. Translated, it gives CASSEGTAQETQYF.